The rows below give T cell receptor beta chains drawn from one sample of a study of response to subunit inactivated influenza vaccine. MiXCR, applied by TCRdb to the RT-PCR reads, yields one record per CDR3 protein. The data show hundreds of thousands of distinct CDR3 sequences, with more than 15% seen just once and around a tenth held by the top ten. Source: PBMCs from blood, taken 11 to 12 days after vaccination. The receptors shown here come from a middle-aged man who received an inactivated influenza vaccine. The CDR3 runs from the conserved cysteine through the conserved F or W. Each record gives: V gene, clone size, J gene, D gene, CDR3 protein, CDR3 DNA. A D gene is named only where the DNA matches it firmly. Only part of the rows carry a size: once, few, many, or a class if the clone is expanded.

v_call: TRBV10-3; clone_size: NA; j_call: TRBJ2-1; d_call: TRBD2; cdr3_aa: CAISASGGSYNEQFF; cdr3_nt: TGTGCCATCAGTGCTAGCGGGGGATCCTACAATGAGCAGTTCTTC
v_call: TRBV5-1; clone_size: few; j_call: TRBJ2-7; d_call: TRBD1; cdr3_aa: CASSSATGYEQYF; cdr3_nt: TGCGCCAGCAGCTCGGCGACAGGGTACGAGCAGTACTTC
v_call: TRBV20-1; clone_size: NA; j_call: TRBJ1-2; d_call: NA; cdr3_aa: CSARHPGEGGYTF; cdr3_nt: TGCAGTGCTAGACACCCAGGCGAAGGCGGCTACACCTTC
v_call: TRBV27; clone_size: NA; j_call: TRBJ2-1; d_call: NA; cdr3_aa: CASSFLGDNEQFF; cdr3_nt: TGTGCCAGCAGTTTTTTAGGGGACAATGAGCAGTTCTTC
v_call: TRBV5-5; clone_size: NA; j_call: TRBJ1-5; d_call: NA; cdr3_aa: CASSNSGGKSNQPQHF; cdr3_nt: TGTGCCAGCAGCAATTCCGGGGGGAAGAGCAATCAGCCCCAGCATTTT
v_call: TRBV28; clone_size: NA; j_call: TRBJ2-2; d_call: NA; cdr3_aa: CASSLSPGPGELFF; cdr3_nt: TGTGCCAGCAGTTTGTCGCCGGGGCCGGGGGAGCTGTTTTTT
v_call: TRBV28; clone_size: many; j_call: TRBJ1-1; d_call: NA; cdr3_aa: CASSLLGRGFMNTEAFF; cdr3_nt: TGTGCCAGCAGTTTATTGGGCCGGGGGTTCATGAACACTGAAGCTTTCTTT
v_call: TRBV18; clone_size: NA; j_call: TRBJ2-3; d_call: NA; cdr3_aa: CASSPPPDTQYF; cdr3_nt: TGTGCCAGCTCACCACCCCCCGATACGCAGTATTTT
v_call: TRBV20-1; clone_size: many; j_call: TRBJ2-1; d_call: TRBD2; cdr3_aa: CSASGGTSINEQFF; cdr3_nt: TGCAGTGCTAGCGGGGGGACTAGCATAAATGAGCAGTTCTTC
v_call: TRBV12-3/TRBV12-4; clone_size: many; j_call: TRBJ2-3; d_call: TRBD2; cdr3_aa: CASSQWAGGPKDTQYF; cdr3_nt: TGTGCCAGCAGTCAATGGGCGGGGGGGCCGAAAGATACGCAGTATTTT
v_call: TRBV7-6; clone_size: few; j_call: TRBJ2-1; d_call: TRBD1; cdr3_aa: CASSQQGVNEQFF; cdr3_nt: TGTGCCAGCAGCCAACAGGGGGTCAATGAGCAGTTCTTC
v_call: TRBV20-1; clone_size: few; j_call: TRBJ2-5; d_call: TRBD1; cdr3_aa: CSAEPGQGAETQYF; cdr3_nt: TGCAGTGCTGAGCCGGGACAGGGGGCAGAGACCCAGTACTTC
v_call: TRBV29-1; clone_size: NA; j_call: TRBJ2-3; d_call: NA; cdr3_aa: CSESSDTDTQYF; cdr3_nt: TGCAGCGAATCAAGTGATACAGATACGCAGTATTTT
v_call: TRBV20-1; clone_size: few; j_call: TRBJ2-3; d_call: NA; cdr3_aa: CSGARVSSDTQYF; cdr3_nt: TGCAGTGGGGCTCGGGTCAGCTCTGATACGCAGTATTTT
v_call: TRBV7-9; clone_size: many; j_call: TRBJ2-3; d_call: NA; cdr3_aa: CASSPAQDFLTDTQYF; cdr3_nt: TGTGCCAGCAGCCCAGCGCAGGACTTTCTCACAGATACGCAGTATTTT
v_call: TRBV7-2; clone_size: NA; j_call: TRBJ2-3; d_call: NA; cdr3_aa: CASSLAGLPGSTDTQYF; cdr3_nt: TGTGCCAGCAGCTTAGCAGGGTTGCCAGGGAGCACAGATACGCAGTATTTT
v_call: TRBV20-1; clone_size: few; j_call: TRBJ2-2; d_call: NA; cdr3_aa: CSARGVLGGTANTGELFF; cdr3_nt: TGCAGTGCAAGGGGGGTCTTGGGTGGCACCGCAAACACCGGGGAGCTGTTTTTT
v_call: TRBV4-2; clone_size: many; j_call: TRBJ2-2; d_call: TRBD1; cdr3_aa: CASSLRDRVSGELFF; cdr3_nt: TGTGCCAGCAGCCTCCGGGACAGGGTGTCCGGGGAGCTGTTTTTT
v_call: TRBV7-2; clone_size: once; j_call: TRBJ2-1; d_call: NA; cdr3_aa: CASSFGAWAVMNEQFF; cdr3_nt: TGTGCCAGCAGCTTTGGGGCTTGGGCGGTTATGAATGAGCAGTTCTTC
v_call: TRBV29-1; clone_size: few; j_call: TRBJ2-7; d_call: NA; cdr3_aa: CSVTGRISYEQYF; cdr3_nt: TGCAGCGTTACCGGGAGAATCTCCTACGAGCAGTACTTC
v_call: TRBV11-2; clone_size: NA; j_call: TRBJ2-3; d_call: NA; cdr3_aa: CASSPLRGDVFYTDTQYF; cdr3_nt: TGTGCCAGCAGCCCCCTCAGGGGGGACGTCTTTTACACAGATACGCAGTATTTT
v_call: TRBV20-1; clone_size: NA; j_call: TRBJ2-7; d_call: TRBD1; cdr3_aa: CSAARDRYEQYF; cdr3_nt: TGCAGTGCGGCCCGGGACAGATACGAGCAGTACTTC
v_call: TRBV4-1; clone_size: many; j_call: TRBJ2-7; d_call: TRBD1; cdr3_aa: CASSQDRGLGEQYF; cdr3_nt: TGCGCCAGCAGCCAAGACAGGGGGCTTGGGGAGCAGTACTTC
v_call: TRBV29-1; clone_size: NA; j_call: TRBJ1-5; d_call: NA; cdr3_aa: CSVGTGLGGNQPQHF; cdr3_nt: TGCAGCGTGGGAACAGGGTTAGGTGGCAATCAGCCCCAGCATTTT
v_call: TRBV28; clone_size: NA; j_call: TRBJ2-1; d_call: TRBD2; cdr3_aa: CASNRRGGYNEQFF; cdr3_nt: TGTGCCAGCAATCGACGGGGGGGTTACAATGAGCAGTTCTTC
v_call: TRBV6-5; clone_size: NA; j_call: TRBJ2-6; d_call: TRBD2; cdr3_aa: CASSYVASGGANVLTF; cdr3_nt: TGTGCCAGCAGTTACGTGGCTAGCGGTGGGGCCAACGTCCTGACTTTC
v_call: TRBV5-1; clone_size: few; j_call: TRBJ2-1; d_call: NA; cdr3_aa: CASSLVGGQGLEQFF; cdr3_nt: TGCGCCAGCAGCTTGGTCGGGGGGCAGGGGCTTGAGCAGTTCTTC
v_call: TRBV4-1; clone_size: many; j_call: TRBJ2-7; d_call: NA; cdr3_aa: CASSQVSGSYEQYF; cdr3_nt: TGCGCCAGCAGCCAAGTTTCAGGGTCCTACGAGCAGTACTTC
v_call: TRBV4-1; clone_size: NA; j_call: TRBJ2-4; d_call: NA; cdr3_aa: CASSPVGTIKNIQYF; cdr3_nt: TGCGCCAGCAGCCCCGTCGGGACAATCAAAAACATTCAGTACTTC
v_call: TRBV12-3/TRBV12-4; clone_size: many; j_call: TRBJ1-4; d_call: NA; cdr3_aa: CASRIMGEKLFF; cdr3_nt: TGTGCCAGCAGAATAATGGGTGAAAAACTGTTTTTT
v_call: TRBV29-1; clone_size: few; j_call: TRBJ2-3; d_call: TRBD2; cdr3_aa: CSAGTLAGPSTDTQYF; cdr3_nt: TGCAGCGCCGGAACCTTAGCGGGTCCTAGCACAGATACGCAGTATTTT
v_call: TRBV18; clone_size: few; j_call: TRBJ2-6; d_call: NA; cdr3_aa: CASSMGARGSGANVLTF; cdr3_nt: TGTGCCAGCTCAATGGGAGCTAGAGGCTCTGGGGCCAACGTCCTGACTTTC
v_call: TRBV20-1; clone_size: few; j_call: TRBJ2-1; d_call: NA; cdr3_aa: CSARETAWEFYNEQFF; cdr3_nt: TGCAGTGCTAGAGAAACGGCGTGGGAGTTCTACAATGAGCAGTTCTTC
v_call: TRBV27; clone_size: few; j_call: TRBJ2-2; d_call: TRBD2; cdr3_aa: CASRGGKSWANTGELFF; cdr3_nt: TGTGCCAGCAGGGGGGGGAAGTCGTGGGCTAACACCGGGGAGCTGTTTTTT
v_call: TRBV29-1; clone_size: NA; j_call: TRBJ1-6; d_call: NA; cdr3_aa: CRESPGGGSPLHF; cdr3_nt: TGCAGGGAATCCCCCGGTGGCGGTTCACCCCTCCACTTT